This is a list of T cell receptor beta chains from one sample in a study of CD8+ T cells in alopecia areata. Here immunoSEQ multiplex PCR was the method, and the copy in TCRdb shows in-frame clones only, minus some. The table has 150,000 or so clones, 67% seen once. The sample was CD8+ T cells sorted from blood, taken at week 0. The receptors here all came from a human donor with alopecia areata. The CDR3 runs from the conserved cysteine through the conserved F or W. The D gene is left open where the match is weak. Clone size is stated in some rows and not others, as once, few, many or a class when expanded.

TRBJ1-6	TRBV2	.	few	TGTGCCAGCGGGGCCGCAACCGACTATAATTCACCCCTCCACTTT	CASGAATDYNSPLHF
TRBJ2-5	TRBV5-1	.	once	TGCGCCAGCAGCTTGAGTGCAGGGCCCCAAGAGACCCAGTACTTC	CASSLSAGPQETQYF
TRBJ1-1	TRBV4-1	TRBD1	once	TGCGCCAGCAGCCAGAACAGGGGAGGGGATGAAGCTTTCTTT	CASSQNRGGDEAFF
TRBJ1-2	TRBV5-1	.	.	TGCGCCAGCAGCTTAAGCCCCCTCTATGGCTACACCTTC	CASSLSPLYGYTF
TRBJ2-3	TRBV10-2	.	once	TGCGCCAGCAGCGGGGATGTCAGCACAGATACGCAGTATTTT	CASSGDVSTDTQYF
TRBJ1-2	TRBV29-1	.	.	TGCAGCGTTGAAGCAGGGTCTGGGAGCTACACCTTC	CSVEAGSGSYTF
TRBJ2-1	TRBV7-9	TRBD2	.	TGTGCCAGCAGCGAAACTAGCGGGGCTATCTACAATGAGCAGTTCTTC	CASSETSGAIYNEQFF
TRBJ2-1	TRBV4-2	TRBD1	few	TGTGCCAGCAGCCAACCCGACAGGGGGGAGAATGAGCAGTTCTTC	CASSQPDRGENEQFF
TRBJ2-3	TRBV9	.	.	TGTGCCAGCAGCGGACTCGGGGTTAACACAGATACGCAGTATTTT	CASSGLGVNTDTQYF
TRBJ1-4	TRBV13	.	.	TGTGCCAGCAGCTCCAGGGGATACCTAACGAGCACAACTAATGAAAAACTGTTTTTT	CASSSRGYLTSTTNEKLFF
TRBJ1-3	TRBV4-1	.	.	TGCGCCAGCAGCCACCGGGACAACGCTGGAAACACCATATATTTT	CASSHRDNAGNTIYF
TRBJ1-1	TRBV9	.	.	TGTGCCAGCAGCGCCGGGGTGAACACTGAAGCTTTCTTT	CASSAGVNTEAFF
TRBJ2-1	TRBV5-1	.	.	TGCGCCAGCAGCCCCTTCTCGGTAGCGACCTACAATGAGCAGTTCTTC	CASSPFSVATYNEQFF
TRBJ2-3	TRBV27	.	.	TGTGCCAGCCAACAGACGCCGATTGATACGCAGTATTTT	CASQQTPIDTQYF
TRBJ2-4	TRBV13	TRBD2	.	TGTGCCAGCAGCCTAAGTAGAGCGGGGGCCAACAAAAACATTCAGTACTTC	CASSLSRAGANKNIQYF
TRBJ2-5	TRBV5-6	TRBD2	.	TGTGCCAGCACCCGGGGGGGATCGTACCAAGAGACCCAGTACTTC	CASTRGGSYQETQYF
TRBJ1-6	TRBV27	.	.	TGTGCCAGCAGTTTAGGACGCCTAGCTAATTCACCCCTCCACTTT	CASSLGRLANSPLHF
TRBJ2-3	TRBV25-1	.	.	TGTGCCAGCAGTGCTTCAGATACGCAGTATTTT	CASSASDTQYF
TRBJ2-7	TRBV27	TRBD1	.	TGTGCCAGCAGTGACAGGGGGAGCTACGAGCAGTACTTC	CASSDRGSYEQYF
TRBJ2-1	TRBV6-1	.	.	TGTGCCAGCAGTGAATACCTGGCCTACAATGAGCAGTTCTTC	CASSEYLAYNEQFF
TRBJ2-1	TRBV29-1	.	many	TGCAGCGTTGTACTCAATGAGCAGTTCTTC	CSVVLNEQFF
TRBJ2-1	TRBV7-9	.	.	TGTGCCAGCAGCCCACCACGTACCTACAATGAGCAGTTCTTC	CASSPPRTYNEQFF
TRBJ2-7	TRBV4-1	.	.	TGCGCCAGCAGCCAAACCCACGGCGAGCAGTACTTC	CASSQTHGEQYF
TRBJ1-5	TRBV2	TRBD1	.	TGTGCCAGCAGGGGACAGGGGGCCTTTCAGCCCCAGCATTTT	CASRGQGAFQPQHF
TRBJ2-3	TRBV30	TRBD2	.	TGTGCCTGGAGCCCGGGACTAGCGGGGGGCACAGATACGCAGTATTTT	CAWSPGLAGGTDTQYF
TRBJ1-1	TRBV29-1	.	.	TGCAGCGTTGGGCAGGCGGGTGAAGCTTTCTTT	CSVGQAGEAFF
TRBJ2-4	TRBV7-2	.	.	TGTGCCAGCAGCTCCCGGGCCCAGAGCGGCAAAAACATTCAGTACTTC	CASSSRAQSGKNIQYF
TRBJ2-2	TRBV7-9	TRBD1	.	TGTGCCAGCAGCCCGACCGGACAGGGGAACACCGGGGAGCTGTTTTTT	CASSPTGQGNTGELFF
TRBJ1-1	TRBV7-9	.	few	TGTGCCAGCAGCCTCCCGGGGGGGCATTTAGGAACTGAAGCTTTCTTT	CASSLPGGHLGTEAFF
TRBJ2-4	TRBV13	.	few	TGTGCCAGCAGCTTAGGGGGAAGAAACATTCAGTACTTC	CASSLGGRNIQYF
TRBJ2-6	TRBV5-1	.	.	TGCGCCAGCCGCACCCAACAGAGGACTGGGGCCAACGTCCTGACTTTC	CASRTQQRTGANVLTF
TRBJ2-1	TRBV5-4	.	.	TGTGCCAGCTTCAGTGGAAATGAGCAGTTCTTC	CASFSGNEQFF
TRBJ2-1	TRBV15	TRBD2	.	TGTGCCACCAGCGAGCGGGGGGGCAGGTATGAGCAGTTCTTC	CATSERGGRYEQFF
TRBJ2-1	TRBV7-2	.	.	TGTGCCAGCAGCTGCCACAGGGTCTTGGGTCTCAATGAGCAGTTCTTC	CASSCHRVLGLNEQFF
TRBJ1-2	TRBV5-6	.	.	TGTGCCAGCAGCTCCGGGGAGGGAGGCTATGGCTACACCTTC	CASSSGEGGYGYTF
TRBJ2-1	TRBV13	TRBD1	.	TGTGCCAGCAGCTTCGACAGGGCAGAAGAGCAGTTCTTC	CASSFDRAEEQFF
TRBJ2-7	TRBV4-1	.	.	TGCGCCAGCAGCCAAGAAGACCGACCTACAGGGTTCGAGCAGTACTTC	CASSQEDRPTGFEQYF
TRBJ2-5	TRBV13	.	.	TGTGCCAGCAGCTTATTTTCACAGAGACAAGAGACCCAGTACTTC	CASSLFSQRQETQYF
TRBJ2-7	TRBV5-6	TRBD1	.	TGTGCCAGCAGCCCACTCGGACAGGGGCTCTACGAGCAGTACTTC	CASSPLGQGLYEQYF
TRBJ2-1	TRBV29-1	TRBD2	few	TGCAGCGTTGAAGGGGGATCGACTAGCGGGGGAAACAATGAGCAGTTCTTC	CSVEGGSTSGGNNEQFF
TRBJ2-1	TRBV19	.	few	TGTGCCAGTGACAGGGGAGGGTCCTACAATGAGCAGTTCTTC	CASDRGGSYNEQFF
TRBJ2-2	TRBV29-1	.	.	TGCAGCGTTGTATGGGGGACCGGGGAGCTGTTTTTT	CSVVWGTGELFF
TRBJ2-5	TRBV2	.	.	TGTGCCAGCTATCCCGGGACCCCAAAGCACCAAGAGACCCAGTACTTC	CASYPGTPKHQETQYF
TRBJ1-1	TRBV4-1	.	.	TGCGCCAGCAGCCAAGTAGGTGGAGGGATTGAAGCTTTCTTT	CASSQVGGGIEAFF
TRBJ2-1	TRBV27	.	.	TGTGCCAGCAGTCAGGGGGGCTCCTACAATGAGCAGTTCTTC	CASSQGGSYNEQFF
TRBJ1-5	TRBV27	.	.	TGTGCCAGCAGTCCCGGATTGGGTCCCCAGCATTTT	CASSPGLGPQHF
TRBJ1-2	TRBV29-1	.	few	TGCACCACGGACTTGGGGAGAGATAACTATGGCTACACCTTC	CTTDLGRDNYGYTF
TRBJ2-5	TRBV9	TRBD2	.	TGTGCCAGCAGCGTCCGGGGGGACCCCTTACAAGAGACCCAGTACTTC	CASSVRGDPLQETQYF
TRBJ1-6	TRBV23-1	.	few	TGCGCCAGCAGTCTTGATTTATATAATTCACCCCTCCACTTT	CASSLDLYNSPLHF
TRBJ2-3	TRBV29-1	.	.	TGCAGCGGGATAGGCCGGCCGGTCACAGATACGCAGTATTTT	CSGIGRPVTDTQYF
TRBJ2-7	TRBV5-1	.	.	TGCGCCAGCAGCGCGGCCGGGGCCGACTACGAGCAGTACTTC	CASSAAGADYEQYF
TRBJ2-5	TRBV5-6	.	few	TGTGCCAGCAGCTTGCCGAGTATTCAAGGGGCCCAGTACTTC	CASSLPSIQGAQYF
TRBJ2-1	TRBV29-1	.	.	TGCAGCGTTGATCTGACCTCGGGTGAGCAGTTCTTC	CSVDLTSGEQFF
TRBJ2-7	TRBV15	.	.	TGTGCCACCGGAACAGGGCGAGGCGAGCAGTACTTC	CATGTGRGEQYF